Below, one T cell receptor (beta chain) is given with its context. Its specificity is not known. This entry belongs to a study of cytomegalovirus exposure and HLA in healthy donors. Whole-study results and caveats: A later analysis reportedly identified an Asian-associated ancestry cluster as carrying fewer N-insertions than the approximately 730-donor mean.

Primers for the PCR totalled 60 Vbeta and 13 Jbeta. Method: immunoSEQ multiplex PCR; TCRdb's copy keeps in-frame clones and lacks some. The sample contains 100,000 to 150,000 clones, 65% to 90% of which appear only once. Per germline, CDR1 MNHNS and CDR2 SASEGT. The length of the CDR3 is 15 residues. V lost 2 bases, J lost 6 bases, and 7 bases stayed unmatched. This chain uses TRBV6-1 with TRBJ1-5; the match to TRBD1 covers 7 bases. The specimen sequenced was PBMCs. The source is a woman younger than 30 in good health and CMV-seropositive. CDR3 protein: CASSETGALPQPQHF. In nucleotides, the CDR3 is TGTGCCAGCAGTGAAACAGGGGCTCTTCCTCAGCCCCAGCATTTT.